This T cell receptor beta chain was recovered during a study of T cells after yellow fever vaccination. Study outcomes and limitations: Though it reached lower strength, the secondary response hit its peak faster, day 5 versus 15. The bulk population could contribute abundant contaminating clonotypes to FACS-sorted repertoires.

CDR3 length equals 12 residues. Germline values: CDR1 MNHEY, CDR2 SVGAGI. V dropped 5 bases and J dropped 7; count of bases not matched to a gene: 3. Via MiXCR, TCRdb re-called the 5' RACE reads, giving one row per CDR3 protein. The data contain roughly 260,000 distinct CDR3 sequences, 10% to 15% of them singletons. This clonotype turned up a few times. Its specificity is unknown. The rearrangement joins TRBV6-5 to TRBJ2-5; 8 positions match TRBD1. The sequence derives from a man in his thirties or forties who received the YFV17D yellow fever vaccine. The material was CD4+ T cells sorted from PBMCs, obtained 45 days after the yellow fever booster vaccination. CDR3 sequence reads: CASSRQGTTQYF. The CDR3 DNA follows: TGTGCCAGCAGTAGACAGGGGACGACCCAGTACTTC.